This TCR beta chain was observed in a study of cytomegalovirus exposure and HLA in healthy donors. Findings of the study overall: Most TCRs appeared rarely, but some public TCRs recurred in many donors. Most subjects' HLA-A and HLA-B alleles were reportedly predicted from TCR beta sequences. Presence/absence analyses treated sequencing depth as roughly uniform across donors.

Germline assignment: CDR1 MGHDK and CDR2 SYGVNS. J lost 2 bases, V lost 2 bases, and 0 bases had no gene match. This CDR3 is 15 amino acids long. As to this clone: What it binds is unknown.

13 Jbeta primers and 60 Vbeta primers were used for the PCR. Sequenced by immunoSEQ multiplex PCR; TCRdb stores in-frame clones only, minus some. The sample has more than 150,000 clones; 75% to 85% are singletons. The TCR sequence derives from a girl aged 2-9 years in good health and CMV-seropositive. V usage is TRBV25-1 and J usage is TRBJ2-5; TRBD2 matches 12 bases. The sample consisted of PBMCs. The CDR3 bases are TGTGCCAGCAGTGAAGGACTAGCGGGGCAAGAGACCCAGTACTTC. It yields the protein CASSEGLAGQETQYF. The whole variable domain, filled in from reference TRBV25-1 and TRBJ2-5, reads EADIYQTPRYLVIGTGKKITLECSQTMGHDKMYWYQQDPGMELHLIHYSYGVNSTEKGDLSSESTVSRIRTEHFPLTLESARPSHTSQYLCASSEGLAGQETQYFGPGTRLLVL.